These 30 T cell receptor beta chains came from one sample sequenced in a study of T cell responses to AZD1222 COVID-19 vaccine. The repertoire was sequenced with immunoSEQ multiplex PCR; TCRdb's copy has only in-frame clones and lacks some. The sample consists of 150,000 or so clones, roughly 93% of them appearing once. The sample here was peripheral blood, taken 28 days after the second AZD1222 dose. Source of these receptors: an adult who received the AZD1222 COVID-19 vaccine.

The chain carries TRBV30 and TRBJ1-3; D is ambiguous. The germline V gene encodes CDR1 GTSNPN and CDR2 SVGIG (reference sequence). The CDR3 sequence is 14 residues long. Trimming took 2 bases from V and 0 from J, leaving 8 bases between them. The CDR3 is CAWSPNVSGNTIYF. CDR3 DNA: TGTGCCTGGAGTCCGAACGTCTCTGGAAACACCATATATTTT.

This clone has more than one count but fewer than ten. The chain recombines TRBV7-3 with TRBJ2-1; D assignment may be TRBD1 or TRBD2 (6 bases each). The length of the CDR3 is 16 residues. Trimming cost V 3 bases and J 8 bases, with 20 bases left between them. Germline CDR1 SGHTA, CDR2 FQGTGA. This CDR3 is CASSFGGWGPGDEQFF. CDR3 coding DNA: TGTGCCAGCAGCTTCGGGGGCTGGGGGCCCGGGGATGAGCAGTTCTTC.

V is TRBV28 and J is TRBJ1-1; no clear D gene. CDR3 length equals 14 residues. V was clipped by 5 bases and J by 4 bases, with 14 bases between them. Germline loops: CDR1 MDHEN, CDR2 SYDVKM. CDR3 DNA sequence: TGTGCCAGCAGTCTCCCCCCTTCGAGCACTGAAGCTTTCTTT. Its protein product is CASSLPPSSTEAFF.

The chain couples TRBV28 to TRBJ2-2; TRBD2 matches 7 bases. The V and J ends lost 7 bases and 5 bases, in that order; junction bases with no gene match: 10. This CDR3 is built from 15 residues. Germline V gene lookup returns CDR1 MDHEN and CDR2 SYDVKM. The CDR3 nucleotides are TGTGCCAGCACCCCCGGGGGACTACTTACCGGGGAGCTGTTTTTT. Translation gives CASTPGGLLTGELFF.

The V gene is TRBV7-6, the J gene TRBJ2-7, with 7 bases matching TRBD1. From germline, CDR1 is SGHVS and CDR2 FNYEAQ. CDR3 length: 14 amino acids. After removal of 1 base from V and 2 bases from J, the junction contained 2 bases not matched to a gene. The CDR3 loop reads CASSLGQGAYEQYF. DNA of the CDR3: TGTGCCAGCAGCTTAGGCCAGGGGGCCTACGAGCAGTACTTC.

This chain connects TRBV7-8 to TRBJ1-6; maybe TRBD1 (5 bases). Per germline, CDR1 SGHVS and CDR2 FQNEAQ. Trimming removed 1 base from V and 10 bases from J, with 8 bases in between. The CDR3 runs 13 residues. In DNA, the CDR3 is TGTGCCAGCAGCTTAGGGGGGGAATCACCCCTCCACTTT. Translating it yields CASSLGGESPLHF. The full variable domain, completed using reference TRBV7-8 and TRBJ1-6, is GAGVSQSPRYKVAKRGQDVALRCDPISGHVSLFWYQQALGQGPEFLTYFQNEAQLDKSGLPSDRFFAERPEGSVSTLKIQRTQQEDSAVYLCASSLGGESPLHFGNGTRLTVT.

The chain links TRBV27 to TRBJ1-2, with TRBD1 matching over 7 bases. V trimming: 5 bases; J trimming: 4 bases; junction bases outside the gene matches: 10. CDR1 is MNHEY and CDR2 is SMNVEV in the germline V gene (reference sequence). There are 15 residues in the CDR3. The chain's CDR3 is CASSINRDSAYGYTF. In DNA form, the CDR3 reads TGTGCCAGCAGTATAAACCGGGACAGTGCCTATGGCTACACCTTC.

The genes are TRBV10-2 and TRBJ2-1; TRBD2 matches 10 bases. CDR3 size: 16 residues. Germline V gene data show CDR1 as WSHSY and CDR2 as SAAADI. V dropped 6 bases and J dropped 0; count of bases not matched to a gene: 5. The CDR3 here is CASRRASGSSYNEQFF. The CDR3 DNA reads as TGCGCCAGCAGGAGGGCTAGCGGGAGCTCCTACAATGAGCAGTTCTTC.

V usage is TRBV19 and J usage is TRBJ2-7; TRBD1 aligns across 7 bases. Germline CDR1 LNHDA, CDR2 SQIVND (reference sequence). After removal of 4 bases from V and 2 bases from J, the junction contained 5 bases not matched to a gene. The CDR3 loop spans 14 amino acids. The CDR3 is CASSRQGKTYEQYF. The CDR3 nucleotides read TGTGCCAGTAGTAGACAGGGAAAGACCTACGAGCAGTACTTC.

Only a few counts were recorded for this clone. The chain has TRBV28 and TRBJ1-5; 10 bases are a match to TRBD1. Trimming at V came to 8 bases and at J to 6 bases, leaving 10 bases not matched to a gene. The CDR3 spans 15 residues. CDR1 is MDHEN, CDR2 SYDVKM, per germline. CDR3: CASLRDRGGGQPQHF. DNA of the CDR3: TGTGCCAGCCTCCGGGACAGGGGAGGGGGTCAGCCCCAGCATTTT. Full variable domain (remainder filled in from reference TRBV28 and TRBJ1-5): DVKVTQSSRYLVKRTGEKVFLECVQDMDHENMFWYRQDPGLGLRLIYFSYDVKMKEKGDIPEGYSVSREKKERFSLILESASTNQTSMYLCASLRDRGGGQPQHFGDGTRLSIL.

This chain links TRBV5-6 with TRBJ2-7; D might be TRBD2 (6 bases). V was trimmed by 2 bases and J by 4 bases, leaving 16 bases between them. Per the germline V gene, CDR1 is SGHDT and CDR2 is YYEEEE. The CDR3 sequence is 15 residues long. CDR3 amino acids: CASSFFAGSGYEQYF. CDR3 coding DNA: TGTGCCAGCAGCTTTTTCGCGGGATCGGGGTACGAGCAGTACTTC.

The V and J genes are TRBV11-1 and TRBJ1-1; tentatively, D is TRBD1 (6 bases). Trimming pared 5 bases from V and 7 bases from J, leaving 11 bases between. The germline V gene has CDR1 SGHAT and CDR2 FQDESV (reference sequence). The CDR3 runs 12 residues. The CDR3 nucleotides are TGTGCCAGCAGCACAGGGAGGATTGAAGCTTTCTTT. As protein: CASSTGRIEAFF.

The chain combines TRBV2 with TRBJ1-2; no clear D. This CDR3 comprises 12 residues. CDR1 is SNHLY, CDR2 FYNNEI, per germline. V gave up 7 bases and J gave up 5 bases, with 11 bases separating them. As DNA, the CDR3 is TGTGCCAGCAAGGCCCTGGGGTATGGCTACACCTTC. Residues: CASKALGYGYTF. The full variable domain, completed using reference TRBV2 and TRBJ1-2, is EPEVTQTPSHQVTQMGQEVILRCVPISNHLYFYWYRQILGQKVEFLVSFYNNEISEKSEIFDDQFSVERPDGSNFTLKIRSTKLEDSAMYFCASKALGYGYTFGSGTRLTVV.

The rearrangement uses TRBV19 and TRBJ1-1; unclear D gene. V was clipped by 5 bases and J by 8 bases, with 15 bases between them. CDR3 length: 13 residues. In germline, CDR1 is LNHDA, CDR2 SQIVND (reference sequence). CDR3 amino acids: CASSPRNGLEAFF. In DNA, the CDR3 is TGTGCCAGTAGTCCACGCAACGGTCTAGAAGCTTTCTTT.

The chain combines TRBV25-1 with TRBJ2-1, with D maybe TRBD1 (6 bases). The CDR3 extends over 15 amino acids. Trimming pared 6 bases from V and 4 bases from J, leaving 16 bases between. Germline V gene sequence: CDR1 MGHDK, CDR2 SYGVNS. This CDR3 is CASSDPGTSYNEQFF. The CDR3 DNA follows: TGTGCCAGCAGCGACCCCGGGACATCTTACAATGAGCAGTTCTTC.

V and J are TRBV15 and TRBJ1-1; tentative D call: TRBD1 (6 bases). Germline lookup yields CDR1 LNHNV and CDR2 YYDKDF (reference sequence). The length of the CDR3 is 15 residues. V lost 4 bases, J lost 8 bases, and 20 bases lay in between. Here the CDR3 reads CATSINRDRGTEAFF. CDR3 nucleotides: TGTGCCACCAGCATTAACAGGGATAGGGGAACAGAAGCTTTCTTT.

This rearrangement joins TRBV5-1 to TRBJ1-5; the D gene is possibly TRBD1 (6 bases). Deletions cut 2 bases from V and 2 bases from J, with 14 bases between. Germline V gives CDR1 SGHRS, CDR2 YFSETQ. The CDR3 loop spans 16 amino acids. The CDR3 is CASSFGGSAGNQPQHF. CDR3 in DNA: TGCGCCAGCAGCTTTGGGGGCAGTGCCGGCAATCAGCCCCAGCATTTT.

This chain links TRBV28 with TRBJ2-3, with TRBD1 matching over 8 bases. The ends lost 4 bases at V and 2 bases at J; junction bases unmatched: 11. The length of the CDR3 is 17 residues. From germline, CDR1 is MDHEN and CDR2 SYDVKM. Written as DNA, the CDR3 is TGTGCCAGCAGTTCCCTCGGACAGGGACACAACACAGATACGCAGTATTTT. It yields the protein CASSSLGQGHNTDTQYF.

The V gene is TRBV4-2, the J gene TRBJ1-6; 7 nucleotides agree with TRBD1. With 0 bases clipped from V and 7 bases from J, the junction kept 3 bases outside the gene matches. Looked up from germline, CDR1 is LGHNA and CDR2 is YNFKEQ. This CDR3 has 15 amino acids. Here the CDR3 reads CASSQDWDRNSPLHF. The DNA of the CDR3 is TGTGCCAGCAGCCAAGATTGGGACAGAAATTCACCCCTCCACTTT.

Written as DNA, the CDR3 is TGTGCCAGCACTGGCAGGGGAGGGGAAAAACTGTTTTTT. As protein: CASTGRGGEKLFF. The chain carries TRBV7-9 and TRBJ1-4; D is possibly TRBD1 (6 bases). V dropped 7 bases and J dropped 8 bases, with 14 bases sitting between them. The CDR3 totals 13 residues. From germline, CDR1 is SEHNR and CDR2 FQNEAQ (reference sequence).

The V gene is TRBV5-1, the J gene TRBJ2-5; TRBD1 is a possible D gene (6 bases). Trimming shortened V by 0 bases and J by 5 bases, and 11 bases separated the two germline ends. CDR1 SGHRS and CDR2 YFSETQ come from the germline V gene. This CDR3 has 14 residues. The DNA of the CDR3 is TGCGCCAGCAGCTTGGGAGGGGGAAGGGAGACCCAGTACTTC. It specifies CASSLGGGRETQYF.

The CDR3 loop reads CASSLEAGDLATQHF. CDR3 sequence (DNA): TGTGCCAGCAGCTTAGAGGCAGGCGACCTAGCGACCCAGCATTTT. The chain couples TRBV11-2 to TRBJ1-5, with D uncertain. The CDR3 extends over 15 amino acids. Germline V gives CDR1 SGHAT, CDR2 FQNNGV. Trimming left V 0 bases short and J 11 bases short, with 17 bases between. Filled out from reference TRBV11-2 and TRBJ1-5, the complete variable domain reads EAGVAQSPRYKIIEKRQSVAFWCNPISGHATLYWYQQILGQGPKLLIQFQNNGVVDDSQLPKDRFSAERLKGVDSTLKIQPAKLEDSAVYLCASSLEAGDLATQHFGDGTRLSIL.

The chain combines TRBV18 with TRBJ2-7; 11 bases map to TRBD1. The germline CDR1 and CDR2 sequences are KGHSH and LQKENI. This CDR3 is built from 15 residues. J gave up 1 base and V 4 bases, and 3 bases lay outside the gene matches. The CDR3 reads CASSRGTGGSYEQYF. The CDR3 DNA reads as TGTGCCAGCTCACGGGGGACAGGGGGATCCTACGAGCAGTACTTC.

The rearrangement joins TRBV5-6 to TRBJ1-2; tentative D call: TRBD1 (6 bases). V lost 0 bases and J lost 6, with 9 bases in between. Per the germline V gene, CDR1 is SGHDT and CDR2 is YYEEEE. This CDR3 has 13 amino acids. CDR3 DNA: TGTGCCAGCAGCTTGGGCGGGGGCGATGGCTACACCTTC. Its translation is CASSLGGGDGYTF.

J is TRBJ1-2 and V is TRBV27; the D is unclear. The germline V and J ends were trimmed by 3 bases and 4 bases, with 12 bases remaining between them. The CDR3 is 14 residues long. Germline V gene lookup returns CDR1 MNHEY and CDR2 SMNVEV (reference sequence). The CDR3 spells CASSFSHSRYGYTF. CDR3 nucleotide sequence: TGTGCCAGCAGTTTCTCCCATTCCCGCTATGGCTACACCTTC.

This clone was seen more than once but under ten times. V gene TRBV4-2 combines with J gene TRBJ2-7; D is possibly TRBD1 (6 bases). The CDR3 consists of 14 residues. V was clipped by 4 bases and J by 1 base, with 11 bases between them. Germline CDR1 is LGHNA and CDR2 is YNFKEQ. DNA of the CDR3: TGTGCCAGCAGCCCACAGGGAAATTCCTACGAGCAGTACTTC. Translation: CASSPQGNSYEQYF.

The rearrangement links TRBV24-1 to TRBJ1-2, with a possible D match to TRBD1 (5 bases). CDR1 is KGHDR and CDR2 is SFDVKD in the germline V gene. The CDR3 covers 13 residues. The V and J ends lost 1 base and 7 bases respectively, with 9 bases between them. This CDR3 is CATSDLAGFGYTF. In DNA form, the CDR3 reads TGTGCCACCAGTGATTTAGCAGGGTTTGGCTACACCTTC.

For the CDR3, the DNA is TGTGCTAGTGGTTTAAACAGCCCCGGAGAGCAGTTCTTC. Translated: CASGLNSPGEQFF. The rearrangement uses TRBV12-5 and TRBJ2-1; no clear D. Germline lookup yields CDR1 LGHNT and CDR2 FRNRAP. The CDR3 extends over 13 amino acids. V was trimmed by 3 bases and J by 10 bases, leaving 13 bases between them. The whole variable domain, remainder taken from reference TRBV12-5 and TRBJ2-1, is DARVTQTPRHKVTEMGQEVTMRCQPILGHNTVFWYRQTMMQGLELLAYFRNRAPLDDSGMPKDRFSAEMPDATLATLKIQPSEPRDSAVYFCASGLNSPGEQFFGPGTRLTVL.

This clone was picked up one time. This chain connects TRBV9 to TRBJ2-7, with 9 positions matching TRBD2. Germline trimming cut 0 bases from V and 5 bases from J; bases unmatched to any gene: 6. Germline CDR1 reads SGDLS; CDR2 reads YYNGEE. The CDR3 has 15 amino acids. CDR3 amino acids: CASSVEPSGTHEQYF. CDR3 coding DNA: TGTGCCAGCAGCGTAGAACCTAGCGGGACCCACGAGCAGTACTTC.

The rearrangement joins TRBV6-5 to TRBJ1-1, with 8 bases aligning to TRBD1. The CDR3 loop spans 13 amino acids. Germline values: CDR1 MNHEY, CDR2 SVGAGI. J lost 7 bases, V lost 2 bases, and 3 bases had no gene match. The CDR3 coding sequence is TGTGCCAGCAGTTACCTCGGACAGGGTGAAGCTTTCTTT. It encodes CASSYLGQGEAFF.